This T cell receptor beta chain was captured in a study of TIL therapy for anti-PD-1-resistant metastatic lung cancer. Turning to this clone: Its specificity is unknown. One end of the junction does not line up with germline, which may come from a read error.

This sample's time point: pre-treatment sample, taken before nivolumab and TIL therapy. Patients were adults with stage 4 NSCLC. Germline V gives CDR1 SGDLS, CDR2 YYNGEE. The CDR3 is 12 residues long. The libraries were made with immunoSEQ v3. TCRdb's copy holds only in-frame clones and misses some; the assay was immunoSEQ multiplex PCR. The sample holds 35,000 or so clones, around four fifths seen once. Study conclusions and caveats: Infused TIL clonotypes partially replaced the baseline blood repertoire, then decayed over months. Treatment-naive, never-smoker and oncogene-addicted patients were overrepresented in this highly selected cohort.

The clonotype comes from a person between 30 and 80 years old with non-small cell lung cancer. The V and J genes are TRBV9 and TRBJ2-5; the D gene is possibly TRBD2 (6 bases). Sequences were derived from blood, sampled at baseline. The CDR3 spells CASSGGVGTQYF. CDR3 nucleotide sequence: TGTGCCAGTAGCGGAGGGGTGGGGACCCAGTACTTC.